This TCR beta chain derives from a study of human T cells and chemical hapten exposure. Looking at the study overall: A patient group, mainly female, showed alopecia areata, totalis or universalis.

Germline V gene sequence: CDR1 SGDLS, CDR2 YYNGEE. V lost 5 bases, J lost 3 bases, and 15 bases lay in between. The CDR3 has 15 amino acids. Whole-study findings and limits: TCRs above 1 in 1000 frequency stayed constant with DPC sensitization. Having alopecia, the donors may differ immunologically from healthy people.

Time point denoted: pre-sensitization, week 0. As for treatment: therapeutic diphenylcyclopropenone sensitization with weekly scalp DPC. Concerning this clonotype itself: What it binds is not known.

The study used a library that attached unique molecular identifiers to individual cDNA molecules. TCRdb processed the RACE reads anew with MiXCR; each CDR3 protein has one entry. The sample has under 110,000 distinct CDR3 sequences; around 12% are singletons. The starting material was whole blood, obtained in connection with sensitization to the hapten diphenylcyclopropenone (DPC). The clonotype was recovered from a woman aged 45-65 years with alopecia areata. Some clones in this sample may be carry-over from other donors' samples. The V gene is TRBV9, the J gene TRBJ1-5; tentatively, D is TRBD1 (6 bases). CDR3 DNA: TGTGCCAGCAGGTTAATCGGGGGGGCCAATCAGCCCCAGCATTTT. Translating gives CASRLIGGANQPQHF.